This paragraph covers one TCR beta chain sequence. The sample originates from a study of blood T cell repertoires in COVID-19. Original data processing: It was from reference gene primer amplification that nucleated cell counts were estimated. Here immunoSEQ multiplex PCR was the method, and the copy in TCRdb shows in-frame clones only, minus some. V, J and clone size reflect that table, while D and trimming were determined from the DNA. The top ten clones hold 0.7% to 1% of a sample with about 110,000 clones, approximately 80% of them seen once. The CDR3 is made up of 14 amino acids. V was pared by 1 base and J by 4 bases, with 10 bases between. The germline CDR1 and CDR2 sequences are MNHNS and SASEGT.

The sample consisted of peripheral blood. The sequence derives from an older woman with acute or convalescent COVID-19. V gene TRBV6-1 combines with J gene TRBJ1-2; D remains unclear. The CDR3 sequence: CASSEDDTVYGYTF. For the CDR3, the DNA is TGTGCCAGCAGTGAAGACGACACCGTCTATGGCTACACCTTC.